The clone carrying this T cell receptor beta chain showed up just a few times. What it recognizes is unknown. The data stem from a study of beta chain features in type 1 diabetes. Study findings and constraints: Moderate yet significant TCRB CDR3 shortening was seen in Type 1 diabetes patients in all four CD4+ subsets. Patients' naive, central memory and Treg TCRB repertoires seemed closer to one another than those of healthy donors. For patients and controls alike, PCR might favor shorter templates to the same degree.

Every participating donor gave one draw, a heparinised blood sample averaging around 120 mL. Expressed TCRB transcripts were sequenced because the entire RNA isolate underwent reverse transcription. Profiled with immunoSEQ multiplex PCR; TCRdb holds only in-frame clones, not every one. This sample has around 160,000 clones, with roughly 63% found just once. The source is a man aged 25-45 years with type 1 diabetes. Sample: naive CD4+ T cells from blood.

The CDR3 loop is CSVEDHELQGQFF. The CDR3 nucleotides are TGCAGCGTTGAAGATCACGAGCTCCAGGGGCAGTTCTTC. The V and J genes are TRBV29-1 and TRBJ2-1; TRBD1 is a possible D gene (5 bases). The CDR3 has 13 residues. With 0 bases removed from V and 12 bases from J, the gap between germline ends came to 15 bases. CDR1 and CDR2 from the germline V gene are SQVTM and ANQGSEA.